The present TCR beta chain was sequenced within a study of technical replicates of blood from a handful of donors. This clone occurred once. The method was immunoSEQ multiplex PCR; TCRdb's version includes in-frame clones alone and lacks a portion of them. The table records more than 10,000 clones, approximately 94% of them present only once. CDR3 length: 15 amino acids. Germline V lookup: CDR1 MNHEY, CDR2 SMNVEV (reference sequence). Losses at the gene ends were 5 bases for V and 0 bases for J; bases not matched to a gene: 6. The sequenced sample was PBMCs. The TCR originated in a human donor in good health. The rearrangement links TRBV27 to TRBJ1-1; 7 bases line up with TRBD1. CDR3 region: CASSPQGTVNTEAFF. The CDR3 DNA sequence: TGTGCCAGCAGTCCGCAAGGGACAGTGAACACTGAAGCTTTCTTT.